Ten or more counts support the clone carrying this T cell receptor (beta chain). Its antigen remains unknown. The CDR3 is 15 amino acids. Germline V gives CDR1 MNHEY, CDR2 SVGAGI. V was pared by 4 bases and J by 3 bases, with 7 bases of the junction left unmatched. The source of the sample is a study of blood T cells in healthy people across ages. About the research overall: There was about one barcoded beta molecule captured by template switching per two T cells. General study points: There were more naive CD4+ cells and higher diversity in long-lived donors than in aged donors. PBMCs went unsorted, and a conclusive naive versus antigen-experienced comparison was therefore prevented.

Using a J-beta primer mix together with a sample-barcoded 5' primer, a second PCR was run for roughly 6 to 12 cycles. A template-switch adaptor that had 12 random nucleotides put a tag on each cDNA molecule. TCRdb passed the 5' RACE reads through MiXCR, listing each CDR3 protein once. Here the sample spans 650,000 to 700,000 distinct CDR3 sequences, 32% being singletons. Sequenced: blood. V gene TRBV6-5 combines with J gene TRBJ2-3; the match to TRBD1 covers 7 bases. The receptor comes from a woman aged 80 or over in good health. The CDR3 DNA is TGTGCCAGCAGTTCCGACAGGGTTTGGACAGATACGCAGTATTTT. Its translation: CASSSDRVWTDTQYF.